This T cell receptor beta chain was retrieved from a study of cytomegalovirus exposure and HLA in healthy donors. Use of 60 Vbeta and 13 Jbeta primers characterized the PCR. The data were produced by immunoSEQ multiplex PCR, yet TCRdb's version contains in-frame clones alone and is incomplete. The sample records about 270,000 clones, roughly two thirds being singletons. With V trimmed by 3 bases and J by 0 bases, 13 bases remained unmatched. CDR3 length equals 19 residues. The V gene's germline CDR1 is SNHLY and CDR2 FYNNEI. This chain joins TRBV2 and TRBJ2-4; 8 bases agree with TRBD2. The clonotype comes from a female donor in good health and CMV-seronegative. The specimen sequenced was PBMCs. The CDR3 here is CASSDPLAGGVIAKNIQYF. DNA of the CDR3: TGTGCCAGCAGTGACCCCCTCGCGGGAGGCGTGATAGCCAAAAACATTCAGTACTTC.